This T cell receptor beta chain appears in the sequencing data of a study of PD-L1 blockade in urothelial cancer. Study summary: Males with bladder-origin urothelial cancer made up about 85% of the roughly 29 patients. After treatment start, blood was analyzed at 3 weeks (second dose) and at 6 weeks.

The method was immunoSEQ multiplex PCR; TCRdb's version includes in-frame clones alone and lacks a portion of them. This table holds more than 40,000 clones, approximately 78% found once. Time point described: pretreatment peripheral blood. All patients handed over anywhere from 1 to 8 samples, pretreatment and on-treatment. The J segment lost 0 bases and the V segment lost 2 bases, leaving 12 bases of the junction unmatched. The CDR3 is 18 residues long. CDR1 and CDR2 (germline): SGDLS, YYNGEE. V is TRBV9 and J is TRBJ2-5; 8 bases fit TRBD2. Material: PBMCs, obtained around atezolizumab (anti-PD-L1) treatment. The sequence derives from a man aged 45 to 65 with urothelial cancer. For the CDR3, the DNA is TGTGCCAGCAGCGTTGGATTTGGGCTAGCGGGTAACCAAGAGACCCAGTACTTC. Protein: CASSVGFGLAGNQETQYF.